This TCR beta chain was recovered during a study of early stage breast cancer tumors (dated by TCRdb to the late 2010s). For the wider study: Of the roughly 17 invasive breast tumors, roughly 13 were found to be estrogen receptor-positive, progesterone receptor-positive and HER2-negative. The average read coverage per sample was around 10-fold. The samples as a whole yielded 2 million to 3 million detected templates, corresponding to 850,000 to 1,400,000 unique clonotypes. Of the roughly twelve ER+/PR+/HER2- tumors, eight were classified as invasive ductal carcinomas and four as invasive lobular carcinomas.

Broader findings and caveats from the paper: Repertoires from blood and normal breast were more alike than repertoires from blood and tumor, and in about 90% of the 16 patients, comparing each tissue with blood separated tumor from normal. Because the cohort was small, analysis by tumor subtype was not possible. Chain pairing and functional markers such as CD4, CD8 and FOXP3 were not captured by bulk genomic DNA sequencing of unsorted cells. Compared with adjacent normal breast tissue, tumors had approximately 2.5-fold higher T cell density and higher clonality. Enriched TCRB sequences shared across patients were found to be mostly commonly generated sequences that were unlikely to play an important role in the tumor microenvironment.

CDR1 is given as SNHLY and CDR2 as FYNNEI, both from the germline V gene. From cysteine to phenylalanine, the CDR3 is 12 amino acids long. The retained sequence is limited to the CDR3, 36 bases, with the frame set at the first base. V is trimmed back by 5 bases and J by 7 bases, and the junction contains 5 bases that no gene match accounts for. About this clone: The antigen this receptor binds is unknown. The record has no base qualities; no much larger clone is one base away.

Each sample was amplified in two independent genomic DNA replicates, using about 0.45 ug for blood and around 1.4 ug for tumor or normal breast. TCRB sequencing of genomic DNA was carried out with the ImmunoSeq Intro kit according to the manufacturer's instructions. The multiplex PCR ran for 30 to 40 cycles using proprietary primers and spike-in control sequences for absolute quantification. An 87-bp fragment spanning the CDR3 and flanking V and J genes was sequenced with single-end 150-bp reads. Seven samples, with two replicates for each sample, were multiplexed per lane of an Illumina MiSeq using version 3.0 chemistry. The published analysis was carried out like this. Raw data were processed by the vendor's proprietary pipeline, with both replicates merged into one result per sample. A clonotype was defined as productive rearrangements that share the same V-gene family, CDR3 amino acid sequence and J-gene segment. Clonality was calculated as 1 minus the normalized Shannon entropy (Pielou evenness) of TCRB abundances. To estimate T cell density, the total number of templates was divided by the input cell count, which was inferred from how much DNA went in. Recon with default parameters was used to estimate total repertoire diversity and clonality. Clonotypes with over 0.1% abundance in tumor and at least 32-fold higher abundance in tumor than in normal breast were defined as tumor-enriched. TCRdb carries this immuneACCESS record with in-frame sequences only. Its versions omit some clonotypes, under half of them owing to an unresolved V gene in the studies checked, with the rest unexplained. Clonal size and the V and J genes are those of that table, whereas D and trimming came from the DNA. The sample table contains tens of thousands of clones; only one count was recorded for roughly 81% of them. Over 8.5% of the sample rests with the top ten.

The study profiled bulk TCR beta-chain repertoires in matched peripheral blood, tumor and adjacent normal breast tissue taken from fewer than 20 patients with early-stage breast cancer. Before surgery, whole blood (roughly 5-11 mL) was collected into EDTA tubes and processed within 2 hours. Peripheral blood mononuclear cells were isolated by Ficoll-Paque centrifugation in SepMate-50 tubes. PBMCs were cryopreserved in roughly 90% FBS with roughly 10% DMSO in aliquots of about 1.8 to 4.5 million cells and stored in liquid nitrogen. Genomic DNA was extracted with the Qiagen AllPrep DNA/RNA Mini kit. The rearranged segments are TRBV2 and TRBJ2-7, with 7 bases in between that match TRBD2. Sequenced input: blood. This TCR was sampled from a person between 45 and 65 years old with breast cancer. The DNA is as follows: TGTGCCAGCAGTAAGCGGGAAGGGGAGCAGTACTTC. Its product reads: CASSKREGEQYF.